These T cell receptor beta chains were read from a single sample in a study of blood T cell repertoires in COVID-19. The data were produced by immunoSEQ multiplex PCR, yet TCRdb's version contains in-frame clones alone and is incomplete. This sample yields about 320,000 clones, of which approximately 88% are seen a single time; roughly 5.3% belongs to the top ten. Sequenced material: PBMCs or T cells enriched from blood (not recorded which). The receptors stem from a man in his 60s who had recovered from COVID-19. Both conserved end residues are part of each CDR3. The D gene is left open where the match is weak. Clone size, where shown, is once, few, many, or a class for clones that have expanded.

J: TRBJ2-7
D: TRBD1
V: TRBV4-3
size: NA
DNA: TGCGCCAGCAGCCCCGGGGACAGTTCTCTCGAGCAGTACTTC
CDR3: CASSPGDSSLEQYF

J: TRBJ2-1
D: NA
V: TRBV15
size: NA
DNA: TGTGCCACCAGCAGAGATAGCTGGCTAGCCGGTAATGAGCAGTTCTTC
CDR3: CATSRDSWLAGNEQFF

J: TRBJ2-3
D: NA
V: TRBV30
size: NA
DNA: TGTGCCTGGACCGATCAGCGGGCCCGCACAGATACGCAGTATTTT
CDR3: CAWTDQRARTDTQYF

J: TRBJ2-7
D: TRBD1
V: TRBV5-1
size: once
DNA: TGCGCCAGCAGCAAAGAACAGGGGAGCTACGAGCAGTACTTC
CDR3: CASSKEQGSYEQYF

J: TRBJ2-2
D: NA
V: TRBV10-3
size: NA
DNA: TGTGCCATCAGTGAGTCTGGCCCGGGGTTTGCCGGGGAGCTGTTTTTT
CDR3: CAISESGPGFAGELFF

J: TRBJ2-1
D: TRBD2
V: TRBV5-4
size: NA
DNA: TGTGCCAGCAGCGCTGGGGGACTAGCGGGAGTGGGATCCTACAATGAGCAGTTCTTC
CDR3: CASSAGGLAGVGSYNEQFF

J: TRBJ2-1
D: NA
V: TRBV18
size: NA
DNA: TGTGCCAGCTCACCGGGTCTGGGTAGCGGATCCTACAATGAGCAGTTCTTC
CDR3: CASSPGLGSGSYNEQFF

J: TRBJ1-5
D: TRBD1
V: TRBV10-3
size: NA
DNA: TGTGCCATCAGTGATACCACAGGGGCAGACAATCAGCCCCAGCATTTT
CDR3: CAISDTTGADNQPQHF

J: TRBJ2-3
D: TRBD2
V: TRBV7-2
size: NA
DNA: TGTGCCAGCAGCTTCGGGTTAGCGGGGTACACAGATACGCAGTATTTT
CDR3: CASSFGLAGYTDTQYF

J: TRBJ2-1
D: TRBD2
V: TRBV7-2
size: NA
DNA: TGTGCCAGCAGCACCGGACTAGCGGGAGGGAGAAATGAGCAGTTCTTC
CDR3: CASSTGLAGGRNEQFF

J: TRBJ2-5
D: TRBD2
V: TRBV5-1
size: NA
DNA: TGCGCCAGCAGACCCCCGGGAGGGGAGACCCAGTACTTC
CDR3: CASRPPGGETQYF

J: TRBJ1-2
D: NA
V: TRBV7-2
size: NA
DNA: TGTGCCAGCAGCCCCACGGACAGTATCGTATATGGCTACACCTTC
CDR3: CASSPTDSIVYGYTF

J: TRBJ2-7
D: NA
V: TRBV6-1
size: NA
DNA: TGTGCCAGCAGTGAACCCTACGGGGTCTACGAGCAGTACTTC
CDR3: CASSEPYGVYEQYF

J: TRBJ2-2
D: TRBD2
V: TRBV7-2
size: NA
DNA: TGTGCCAGCAGCCGGCCTAGCGGGAGGAGGAGCACCGGGGAGCTGTTTTTT
CDR3: CASSRPSGRRSTGELFF

J: TRBJ1-6
D: NA
V: TRBV11-2
size: NA
DNA: TGTGCCAGCAGCTCCCCACAACAGGGTGGTTCACCCCTCCACTTT
CDR3: CASSSPQQGGSPLHF